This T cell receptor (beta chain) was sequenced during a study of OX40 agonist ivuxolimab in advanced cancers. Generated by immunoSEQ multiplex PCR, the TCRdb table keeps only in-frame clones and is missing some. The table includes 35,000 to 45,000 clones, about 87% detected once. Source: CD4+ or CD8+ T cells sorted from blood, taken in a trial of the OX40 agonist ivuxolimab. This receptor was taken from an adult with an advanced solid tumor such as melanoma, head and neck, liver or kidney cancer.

The CDR3 DNA reads as TGCGCCAGCAGCTTGATGGAGTCGGCGGAGACCCAGTACTTC. Amino acids: CASSLMESAETQYF. The chain carries TRBV5-1 and TRBJ2-5, with no clear D. Trimming stripped 1 base from V and 5 bases from J, with 12 bases between. The V gene's germline CDR1 is SGHRS and CDR2 YFSETQ. This CDR3 comprises 14 residues.